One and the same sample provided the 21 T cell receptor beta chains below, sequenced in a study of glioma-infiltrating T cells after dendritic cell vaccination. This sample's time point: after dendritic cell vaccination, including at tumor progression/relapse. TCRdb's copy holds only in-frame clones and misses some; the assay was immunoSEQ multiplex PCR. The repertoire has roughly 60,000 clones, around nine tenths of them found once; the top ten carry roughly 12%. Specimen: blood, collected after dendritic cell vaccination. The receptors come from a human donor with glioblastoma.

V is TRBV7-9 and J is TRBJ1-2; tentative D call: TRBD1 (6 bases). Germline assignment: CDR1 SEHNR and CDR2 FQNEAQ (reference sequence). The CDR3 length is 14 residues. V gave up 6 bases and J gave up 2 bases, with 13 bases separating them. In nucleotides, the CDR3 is TGTGCCAGCAGGCCCGACAGGACCAACTATGGCTACACCTTC. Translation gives CASRPDRTNYGYTF.

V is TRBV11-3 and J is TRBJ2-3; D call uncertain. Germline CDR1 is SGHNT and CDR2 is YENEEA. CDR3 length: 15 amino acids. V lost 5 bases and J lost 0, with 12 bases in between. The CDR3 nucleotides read TGTGCCAGCAGCCCTCCTGTTTATAGCACAGATACGCAGTATTTT. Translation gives CASSPPVYSTDTQYF.

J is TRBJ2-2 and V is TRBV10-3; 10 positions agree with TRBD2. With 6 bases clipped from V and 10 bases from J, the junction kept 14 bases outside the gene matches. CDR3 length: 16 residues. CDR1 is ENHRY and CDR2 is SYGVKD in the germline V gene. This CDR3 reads CAIRDRAGGSAAELFF. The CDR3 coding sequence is TGTGCCATCAGAGATAGAGCGGGGGGGTCGGCGGCGGAGCTGTTTTTT.

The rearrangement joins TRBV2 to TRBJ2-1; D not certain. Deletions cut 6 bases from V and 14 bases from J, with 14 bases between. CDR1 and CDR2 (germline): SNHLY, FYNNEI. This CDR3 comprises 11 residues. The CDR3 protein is CASRRIPTEFF. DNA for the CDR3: TGTGCCAGCAGGAGAATACCCACTGAGTTCTTC.

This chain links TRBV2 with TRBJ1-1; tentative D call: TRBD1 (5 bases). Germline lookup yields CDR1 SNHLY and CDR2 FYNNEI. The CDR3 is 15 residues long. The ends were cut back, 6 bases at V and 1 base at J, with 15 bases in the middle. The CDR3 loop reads CASREGLGQNTEAFF. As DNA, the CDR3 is TGTGCCAGCAGAGAGGGACTCGGTCAGAACACTGAAGCTTTCTTT.

This CDR3 reads CASTRSGQETQYF. CDR3 DNA sequence: TGTGCCAGCACCCGATCGGGACAAGAGACCCAGTACTTC. This chain joins TRBV25-1 and TRBJ2-5; D possibly corresponds to TRBD2 (5 bases). The germline V gene encodes CDR1 MGHDK and CDR2 SYGVNS. The CDR3 is made up of 13 amino acids. V lost 7 bases and J 2 bases, leaving 11 bases between the germline ends.

The CDR3 DNA reads as TGTGCCAGTCCGGGGAGCGGGAGTGAATCCTACGAGCAGTACTTC. Translation gives CASPGSGSESYEQYF. V is TRBV19 and J is TRBJ2-7; 8 nucleotides align to TRBD2. CDR1 is LNHDA, CDR2 SQIVND, per germline (reference sequence). The CDR3 totals 15 residues. V was clipped by 8 bases and J by 1 base; unmatched bases: 10.

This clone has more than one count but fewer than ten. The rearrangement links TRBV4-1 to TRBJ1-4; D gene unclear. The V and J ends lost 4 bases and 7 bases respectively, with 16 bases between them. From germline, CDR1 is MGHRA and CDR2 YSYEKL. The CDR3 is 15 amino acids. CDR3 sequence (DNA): TGCGCCAGCAGCCCCCTGGATTTGGGAGGTGAAAAACTGTTTTTT. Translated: CASSPLDLGGEKLFF.

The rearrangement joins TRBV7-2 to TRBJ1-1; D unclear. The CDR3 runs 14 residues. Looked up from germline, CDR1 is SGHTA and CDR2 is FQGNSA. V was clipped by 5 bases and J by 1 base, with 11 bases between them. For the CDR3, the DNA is TGTGCCAGCAGCCAAGGGAGTTGGAACACTGAAGCTTTCTTT. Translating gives CASSQGSWNTEAFF. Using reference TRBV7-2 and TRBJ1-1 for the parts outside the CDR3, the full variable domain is GAGVSQSPSNKVTEKGKDVELRCDPISGHTALYWYRQSLGQGLEFLIYFQGNSAPDKSGLPSDRFSAERTGGSVSTLTIQRTQQEDSAVYLCASSQGSWNTEAFFGQGTRLTVV.

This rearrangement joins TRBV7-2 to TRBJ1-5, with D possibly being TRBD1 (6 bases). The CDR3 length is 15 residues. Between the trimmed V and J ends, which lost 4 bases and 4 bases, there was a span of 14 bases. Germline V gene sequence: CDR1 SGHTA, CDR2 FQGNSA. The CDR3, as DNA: TGTGCCAGCAGCTCCCCGGGGACACAAAATCAGCCCCAGCATTTT. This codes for CASSSPGTQNQPQHF.

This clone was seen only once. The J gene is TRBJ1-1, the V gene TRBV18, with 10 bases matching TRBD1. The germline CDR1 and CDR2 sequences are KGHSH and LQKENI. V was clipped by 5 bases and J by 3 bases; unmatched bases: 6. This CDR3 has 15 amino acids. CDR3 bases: TGTGCCAGCTCATCTATGACAGGGGGCGACACTGAAGCTTTCTTT. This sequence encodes CASSSMTGGDTEAFF.

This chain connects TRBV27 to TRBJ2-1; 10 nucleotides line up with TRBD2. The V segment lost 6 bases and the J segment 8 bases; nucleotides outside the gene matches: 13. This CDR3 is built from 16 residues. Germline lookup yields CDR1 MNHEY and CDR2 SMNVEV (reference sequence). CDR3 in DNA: TGTGCCAGCAGCCTACCCCAAGCGGGAGGGCCGTATGAGCAGTTCTTC. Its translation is CASSLPQAGGPYEQFF.

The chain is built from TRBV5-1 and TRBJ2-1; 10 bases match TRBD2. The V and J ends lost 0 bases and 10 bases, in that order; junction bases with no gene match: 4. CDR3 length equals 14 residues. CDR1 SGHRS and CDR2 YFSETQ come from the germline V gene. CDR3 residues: CASSLERGGEEQFF. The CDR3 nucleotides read TGCGCCAGCAGCTTGGAGCGGGGGGGCGAGGAGCAGTTCTTC. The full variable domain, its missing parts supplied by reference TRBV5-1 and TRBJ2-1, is KAGVTQTPRYLIKTRGQQVTLSCSPISGHRSVSWYQQTPGQGLQFLFEYFSETQRNKGNFPGRFSGRQFSNSRSEMNVSTLELGDSALYLCASSLERGGEEQFFGPGTRLTVL.

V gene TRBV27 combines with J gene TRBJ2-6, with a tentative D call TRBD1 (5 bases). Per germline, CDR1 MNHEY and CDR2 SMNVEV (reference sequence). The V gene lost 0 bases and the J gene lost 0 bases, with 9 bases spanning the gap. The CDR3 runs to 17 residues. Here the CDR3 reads CASSLSYRSSGANVLTF. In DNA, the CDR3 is TGTGCCAGCAGTTTATCCTACAGGAGCTCTGGGGCCAACGTCCTGACTTTC.

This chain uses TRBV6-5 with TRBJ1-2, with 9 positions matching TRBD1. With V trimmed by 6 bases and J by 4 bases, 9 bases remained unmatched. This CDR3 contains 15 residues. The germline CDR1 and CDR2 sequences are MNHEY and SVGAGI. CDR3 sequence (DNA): TGTGCCAGCAGAGAACCGGGACAGGGAGGCTATGGCTACACCTTC. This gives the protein CASREPGQGGYGYTF.

CDR3 amino acids: CASSLLGVFNEKLFF. The DNA for the CDR3 is TGTGCCAGCAGTTTATTGGGAGTATTTAATGAAAAACTGTTTTTT. The chain carries TRBV27 and TRBJ1-4; no clear D gene. CDR3 length: 15 residues. Per the germline V gene, CDR1 is MNHEY and CDR2 is SMNVEV (reference sequence). V lost 1 base, J lost 4 bases, and 10 bases lay in between.

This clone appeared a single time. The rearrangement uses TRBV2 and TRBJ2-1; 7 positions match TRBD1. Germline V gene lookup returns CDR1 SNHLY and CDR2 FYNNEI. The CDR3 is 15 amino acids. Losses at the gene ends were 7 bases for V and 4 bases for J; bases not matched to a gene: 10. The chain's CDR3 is CASTRQGRVYNEQFF. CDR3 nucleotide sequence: TGTGCCAGCACCCGACAGGGTAGGGTTTACAATGAGCAGTTCTTC.

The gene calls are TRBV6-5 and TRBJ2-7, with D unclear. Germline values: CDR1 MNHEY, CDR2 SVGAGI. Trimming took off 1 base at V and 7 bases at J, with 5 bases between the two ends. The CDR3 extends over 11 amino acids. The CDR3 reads CASSYLREQYF. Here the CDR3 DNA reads TGTGCCAGCAGTTACTTACGGGAGCAGTACTTC.

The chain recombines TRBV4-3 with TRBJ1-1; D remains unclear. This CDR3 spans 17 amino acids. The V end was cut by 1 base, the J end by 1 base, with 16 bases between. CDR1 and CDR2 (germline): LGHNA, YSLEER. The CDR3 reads CASSQAPGGQRNTEAFF. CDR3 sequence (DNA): TGCGCCAGCAGCCAAGCCCCAGGCGGGCAGAGGAACACTGAAGCTTTCTTT.

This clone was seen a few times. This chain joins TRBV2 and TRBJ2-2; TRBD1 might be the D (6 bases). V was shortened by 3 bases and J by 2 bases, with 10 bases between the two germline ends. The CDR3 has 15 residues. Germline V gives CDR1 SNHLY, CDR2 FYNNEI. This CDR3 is CASSDRGLNTGELFF. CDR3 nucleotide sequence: TGTGCCAGCAGTGACAGGGGTCTTAACACCGGGGAGCTGTTTTTT.

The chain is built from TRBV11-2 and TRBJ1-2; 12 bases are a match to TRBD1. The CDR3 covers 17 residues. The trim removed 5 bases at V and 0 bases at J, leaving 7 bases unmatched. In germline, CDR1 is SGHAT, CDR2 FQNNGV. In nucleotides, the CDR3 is TGTGCCAGCAGCGCGACCGGGACAGGGGGCACTAACTATGGCTACACCTTC. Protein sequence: CASSATGTGGTNYGYTF.